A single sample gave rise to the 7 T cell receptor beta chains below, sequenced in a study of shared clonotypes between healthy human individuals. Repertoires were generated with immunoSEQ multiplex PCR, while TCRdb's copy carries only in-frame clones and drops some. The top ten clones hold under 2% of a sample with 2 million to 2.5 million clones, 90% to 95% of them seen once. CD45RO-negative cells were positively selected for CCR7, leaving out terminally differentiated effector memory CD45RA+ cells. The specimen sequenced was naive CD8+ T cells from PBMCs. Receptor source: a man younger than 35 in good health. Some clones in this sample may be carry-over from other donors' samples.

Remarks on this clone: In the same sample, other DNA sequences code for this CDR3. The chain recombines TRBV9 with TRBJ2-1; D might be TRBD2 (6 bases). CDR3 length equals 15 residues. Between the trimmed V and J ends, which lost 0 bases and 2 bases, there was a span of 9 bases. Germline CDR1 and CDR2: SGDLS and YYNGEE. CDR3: CASSVAGEAYNEQFF. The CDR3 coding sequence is TGTGCCAGCAGCGTAGCGGGGGAGGCCTACAATGAGCAGTTCTTC.

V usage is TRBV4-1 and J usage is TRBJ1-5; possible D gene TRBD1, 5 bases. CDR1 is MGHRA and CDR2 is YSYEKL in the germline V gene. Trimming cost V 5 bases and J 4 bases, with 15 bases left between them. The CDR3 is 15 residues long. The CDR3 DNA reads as TGCGCCAGCAGCAAAGGGGACGGGGGGAATCAGCCCCAGCATTTT. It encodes CASSKGDGGNQPQHF.

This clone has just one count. As DNA, the CDR3 is TGCGCCAGCAGTCACGTGACGAACGAGCAGTACTTC. Its translation is CASSHVTNEQYF. The rearrangement links TRBV10-2 to TRBJ2-7; no reliable D call. The germline V and J ends were trimmed by 5 bases and 5 bases, with 10 bases remaining between them. The length of the CDR3 is 12 residues. Germline CDR1 and CDR2: WSHSY and SAAADI.

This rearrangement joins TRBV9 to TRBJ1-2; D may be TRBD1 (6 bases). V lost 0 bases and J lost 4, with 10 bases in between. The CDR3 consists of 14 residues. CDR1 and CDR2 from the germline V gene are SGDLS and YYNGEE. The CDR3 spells CASSVGDTVYGYTF. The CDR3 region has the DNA TGTGCCAGCAGCGTAGGGGACACCGTCTATGGCTACACCTTC.

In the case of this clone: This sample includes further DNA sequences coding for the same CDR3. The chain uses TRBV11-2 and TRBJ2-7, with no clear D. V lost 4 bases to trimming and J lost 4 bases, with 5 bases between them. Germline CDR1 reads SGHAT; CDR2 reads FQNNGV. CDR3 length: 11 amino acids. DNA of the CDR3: TGTGCCAGCAGCTCAGATTACGAGCAGTACTTC. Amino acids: CASSSDYEQYF.

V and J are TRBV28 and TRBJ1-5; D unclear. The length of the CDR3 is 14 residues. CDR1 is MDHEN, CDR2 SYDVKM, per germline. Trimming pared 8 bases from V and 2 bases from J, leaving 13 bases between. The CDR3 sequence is CASYPARGNQPQHF. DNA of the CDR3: TGTGCCAGCTACCCTGCAAGAGGCAATCAGCCCCAGCATTTT.

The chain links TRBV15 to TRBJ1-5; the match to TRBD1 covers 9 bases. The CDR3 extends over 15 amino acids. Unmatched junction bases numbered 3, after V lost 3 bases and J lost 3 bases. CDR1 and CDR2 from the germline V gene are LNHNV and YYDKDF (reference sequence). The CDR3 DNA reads TGTGCCACCAGCAGGGGACAGGGACTCAATCAGCCCCAGCATTTT. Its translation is CATSRGQGLNQPQHF. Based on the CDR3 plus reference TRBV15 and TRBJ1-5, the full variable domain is DAMVIQNPRYQVTQFGKPVTLSCSQTLNHNVMYWYQQKSSQAPKLLFHYYDKDFNNEADTPDNFQSRRPNTSFCFLDIRSPGLGDTAMYLCATSRGQGLNQPQHFGDGTRLSIL.